This T cell receptor (beta chain) originates from a study of T cells in Graves' hyperthyroidism and ophthalmopathy. Regions amplified from RNA transcripts were the TCR beta CDR3 regions. With the HTBI primer set, the TCR CDR3 went through a first round of RT-PCR. TCRdb used MiXCR to reprocess the multiplex PCR reads, holding one entry per CDR3 protein. This sample carries around 720,000 distinct CDR3 sequences, 35% of them seen once, and the ten largest clones take around 29%. The CDR3 runs to 13 residues. V shed 5 bases and J shed 5 bases, with 9 bases lying between them. Per the germline V gene, CDR1 is SGHTA and CDR2 is FQGNSA.

Sequencing used blood. This chain links TRBV7-2 with TRBJ2-2; D uncertain. The receptor was isolated from a woman aged 40 to 50 with Graves' hyperthyroidism. CDR3 amino acids: CASSQYKTGELFF. The CDR3 DNA reads as TGTGCCAGCAGCCAATACAAAACCGGGGAGCTGTTTTTT.